Each of the 24 T cell receptor beta chains below was sequenced from the same sample in a study of blood T cell repertoires in COVID-19 (dated by TCRdb to 2020 to 2022). Receptor amplification or capture employed the immunoSEQ multiplex PCR assay. TCRdb stores this immuneACCESS table with in-frame sequences only. Part of the clones is absent; in the studies checked, under half of the shortfall reflects unresolved V genes, and no reason is known for the rest. For this sample there are 86,000 or so clones; about nine tenths appear just once. The ten top clones hold roughly 2% of the sample. The sample comprised peripheral blood. These receptor sequences come from a woman aged 45-59 years in a cohort sampled during active COVID-19.

This sequence joins TRBV4-2 and TRBJ1-3; 8 bases match TRBD1. V shed 4 bases, J shed 4 bases, and the junction held 9 bases outside the gene matches. Germline values: CDR1 LGHNA, CDR2 YNFKEQ. CDR3 length equals 16 residues. The CDR3 protein is CASSPILGQGGNTIYF. The CDR3 DNA follows: TGTGCCAGCAGCCCCATACTAGGACAGGGCGGAAACACCATATATTTT.

V usage is TRBV5-1 and J usage is TRBJ1-1, with D possibly TRBD1 on 6 matching bases. The CDR3 spans 15 residues. Germline assignment: CDR1 SGHRS and CDR2 YFSETQ. V was pared by 4 bases and J by 0 bases, with 13 bases between. CDR3: CASSQRAGVNTEAFF. For the CDR3, the DNA is TGCGCCAGCAGCCAACGTGCAGGGGTGAACACTGAAGCTTTCTTT. The whole variable domain, remainder taken from reference TRBV5-1 and TRBJ1-1, is KAGVTQTPRYLIKTRGQQVTLSCSPISGHRSVSWYQQTPGQGLQFLFEYFSETQRNKGNFPGRFSGRQFSNSRSEMNVSTLELGDSALYLCASSQRAGVNTEAFFGQGTRLTVV.

The chain recombines TRBV29-1 with TRBJ1-2; D is unresolved. CDR3 length equals 16 residues. V was shortened by 3 bases and J by 0 bases, with 17 bases between the two germline ends. Looked up from germline, CDR1 is SQVTM and CDR2 is ANQGSEA. DNA for the CDR3: TGCAGCGTTGACCGGCGGTTTGATGCCTCTAACTATGGCTACACCTTC. Encoded protein: CSVDRRFDASNYGYTF.

The J gene is TRBJ1-6, the V gene TRBV5-6, with 11 nucleotides matching TRBD1. Germline CDR1 and CDR2: SGHDT and YYEEEE. This CDR3 spans 17 amino acids. V lost 2 bases, J lost 9 bases, and 10 bases stayed unmatched. Here the CDR3 DNA reads TGTGCCAGCAGCTTAGGACAGGGGGCAGGAGGAGGTTCACCCCTCCACTTT. This translates into CASSLGQGAGGGSPLHF.

The chain employs TRBV5-1 and TRBJ2-3; TRBD1 agrees at 9 bases. Germline CDR1 is SGHRS and CDR2 is YFSETQ. The CDR3 has 16 residues. V trimming: 4 bases; J trimming: 3 bases; junction bases outside the gene matches: 9. The CDR3 nucleotides are TGCGCCAGCAGCCAGGTCACAGGGGGCTTAACAGATACGCAGTATTTT. Residues: CASSQVTGGLTDTQYF.

This chain joins TRBV18 and TRBJ2-5; tentative D call: TRBD1 (5 bases). Trimming removed 0 bases from V and 4 bases from J, with 9 bases in between. This CDR3 has 14 amino acids. CDR1 is KGHSH, CDR2 LQKENI, per germline. In DNA form, the CDR3 reads TGTGCCAGCTCACCACCGACCAGGGCAGAGACCCAGTACTTC. Translation: CASSPPTRAETQYF.

This chain uses TRBV2 with TRBJ1-2; 8 nucleotides agree with TRBD1. Germline CDR1 SNHLY, CDR2 FYNNEI. This CDR3 region has 14 residues. The trim removed 4 bases at V and 2 bases at J, leaving 3 bases unmatched. CDR3 sequence reads: CASSVRDRNYGYTF. Here the CDR3 DNA reads TGTGCCAGCAGTGTGAGGGACAGGAACTATGGCTACACCTTC. The variable domain in full, completed from reference TRBV2 and TRBJ1-2, reads EPEVTQTPSHQVTQMGQEVILRCVPISNHLYFYWYRQILGQKVEFLVSFYNNEISEKSEIFDDQFSVERPDGSNFTLKIRSTKLEDSAMYFCASSVRDRNYGYTFGSGTRLTVV.

The J gene is TRBJ2-6, the V gene TRBV3-1 (or the pseudogene TRBV3-2); D unclear. Germline CDR1 reads LGHDT; CDR2 reads YNNKEL (reference sequence). This CDR3 is 14 amino acids long. The V and J ends lost 1 base and 4 bases respectively, with 5 bases between them. The CDR3 nucleotides read TGTGCCAGCAGCCAAGCCGGGGGGGCCAACGTCCTGACTTTC. It encodes CASSQAGGANVLTF.

This sequence joins TRBV6-5 and TRBJ2-7; D is perhaps TRBD2 (7 bases). The CDR3 runs 11 residues. Germline-derived CDR1 and CDR2 are MNHEY and SVGAGI. The V end lost 6 bases, the J end lost 6 bases, and 9 bases lay between the germline ends. CDR3 sequence (DNA): TGTGCCAGCAGACGGGGGGCCGAGCAGTACTTC. Translating it yields CASRRGAEQYF.

The sample holds one count of this clone. The chain links TRBV19 to TRBJ2-1; 10 nucleotides align to TRBD2. The junction had 9 bases not matched to a gene; V was cut back by 8 bases and J by 8 bases. The CDR3 has 14 amino acids. Germline V CDR1 and CDR2: LNHDA, SQIVND (reference sequence). The CDR3, as DNA: TGTGCCAGTCATCCGGGACTAGCGTTCGATGAGCAGTTCTTC. It encodes CASHPGLAFDEQFF.

The rearrangement uses TRBV5-1 and TRBJ1-5; 8 bases fit TRBD1. Losses at the gene ends were 3 bases for V and 3 bases for J; bases not matched to a gene: 2. CDR1 is SGHRS and CDR2 is YFSETQ in the germline V gene. CDR3 size: 14 residues. DNA of the CDR3: TGCGCCAGCAGCTGGACAGGGATCAATCAGCCCCAGCATTTT. Amino acids: CASSWTGINQPQHF.

In this sample, this clone turned up once. The chain links TRBV5-1 to TRBJ2-1, with D maybe TRBD2 (6 bases). The germline V gene encodes CDR1 SGHRS and CDR2 YFSETQ. This CDR3 has 15 residues. V lost 0 bases, J lost 6 bases, and 13 bases lay in between. Here the CDR3 DNA reads TGCGCCAGCAGCTTGGTCCGGGGAGGTGGCAATGAGCAGTTCTTC. This encodes CASSLVRGGGNEQFF.

The chain combines TRBV7-9 with TRBJ1-6; maybe TRBD1 (6 bases). From germline, CDR1 is SEHNR and CDR2 FQNEAQ (reference sequence). Trimming left V 4 bases short and J 5 bases short, with 9 bases between. The CDR3 consists of 14 residues. CDR3 protein: CASSSRDNNSPLHF. The CDR3 DNA is TGTGCCAGCAGCTCCCGGGACAATAATTCACCCCTCCACTTT.

V usage is TRBV6-5 and J usage is TRBJ1-1, with D perhaps TRBD1 (6 bases). Germline V CDR1 and CDR2: MNHEY, SVGAGI. The CDR3 runs to 11 residues. The ends were cut back, 8 bases at V and 11 bases at J, with 15 bases in the middle. CDR3 in amino acids: CASRTGTRAFF. The CDR3 coding sequence is TGTGCCAGCCGAACCGGGACAAGGGCTTTCTTT.

The J gene is TRBJ2-3, the V gene TRBV7-3, with 11 bases matching TRBD2. Germline values: CDR1 SGHTA, CDR2 FQGTGA. The V segment lost 5 bases and the J segment 10 bases; nucleotides outside the gene matches: 11. The CDR3 runs to 15 residues. The CDR3 DNA is TGTGCCAGCAGCAATAGGACTAGCGGGTCCTCCCCGCAGTATTTT. Translation gives CASSNRTSGSSPQYF.

This rearrangement joins TRBV27 to TRBJ1-5; a possible D gene is TRBD1 (5 bases). V gave up 3 bases and J gave up 2 bases, with 11 bases separating them. The germline V gene encodes CDR1 MNHEY and CDR2 SMNVEV (reference sequence). This CDR3 spans 15 amino acids. The CDR3 nucleotides read TGTGCCAGCAGTTTTAGGGGAGGGGGCAATCAGCCCCAGCATTTT. Translating gives CASSFRGGGNQPQHF.

The J gene is TRBJ2-1, the V gene TRBV29-1; 15 positions match TRBD2. Trimming took 4 bases from V and 7 from J; bases not matched to a gene: 8. Germline CDR1 and CDR2: SQVTM and ANQGSEA. The CDR3 is 16 residues long. The CDR3 nucleotides read TGCAGCGTTGCCGGGACTAGCGGGGGGCCGGGGAATGAGCAGTTCTTC. Translating it yields CSVAGTSGGPGNEQFF.

The V call is TRBV19, the J call TRBJ1-6; TRBD1 aligns across 8 bases. Germline assignment: CDR1 LNHDA and CDR2 SQIVND (reference sequence). This CDR3 region has 14 residues. The V segment lost 4 bases and the J segment 7 bases; nucleotides outside the gene matches: 3. As DNA, the CDR3 is TGTGCCAGTAGTAACCGGGACAGGAATTCACCCCTCCACTTT. Encoded protein: CASSNRDRNSPLHF.

The gene calls are TRBV3-1 (or the pseudogene TRBV3-2) and TRBJ2-7, with TRBD2 matching over 7 bases. Germline V CDR1 and CDR2: LGHDT, YNNKEL (reference sequence). J lost 0 bases, V lost 7 bases, and 9 bases had no gene match. CDR3 size: 15 residues. Written as DNA, the CDR3 is TGTGCCAGCAAGAAAAGCGGGGCGAGCTCCTACGAGCAGTACTTC. Protein: CASKKSGASSYEQYF.

V usage is TRBV30 and J usage is TRBJ2-5; TRBD1 might be the D (6 bases). Germline lookup yields CDR1 GTSNPN and CDR2 SVGIG (reference sequence). V was shortened by 1 base and J by 3 bases, with 9 bases between the two germline ends. The CDR3 runs 13 residues. CDR3 in amino acids: CAWSARTEETQYF. DNA of the CDR3: TGTGCCTGGAGTGCCAGGACAGAAGAGACCCAGTACTTC.

The V call is TRBV5-1, the J call TRBJ2-5; D possibly corresponds to TRBD2 (6 bases). V was pared by 3 bases and J by 5 bases, with 14 bases between. Germline CDR1 SGHRS, CDR2 YFSETQ. This CDR3 comprises 14 residues. The CDR3 sequence: CASSSRDFRETQYF. In DNA form, the CDR3 reads TGCGCCAGCAGCTCCCGGGACTTCAGGGAGACCCAGTACTTC.

The V and J genes are TRBV18 and TRBJ2-5, with 10 bases fitting TRBD2. The ends lost 0 bases at V and 0 bases at J; junction bases unmatched: 4. The V gene's germline CDR1 is KGHSH and CDR2 LQKENI. The CDR3 totals 17 residues. The CDR3 here is CASSPPRLAGYQETQYF. The CDR3 DNA reads as TGTGCCAGCTCACCACCGAGACTAGCGGGCTACCAAGAGACCCAGTACTTC.

The rearrangement joins TRBV2 to TRBJ2-7, with TRBD1 identical over 9 bases. Germline CDR1 and CDR2: SNHLY and FYNNEI. This CDR3 region has 16 residues. The junction had 6 bases not matched to a gene; V was cut back by 3 bases and J by 0 bases. The CDR3 DNA is TGTGCCAGCAGTGATGGGGGACAGGGTACCTCCTACGAGCAGTACTTC. Translated: CASSDGGQGTSYEQYF. Together with reference TRBV2 and TRBJ2-7, the CDR3 gives the full variable domain: EPEVTQTPSHQVTQMGQEVILRCVPISNHLYFYWYRQILGQKVEFLVSFYNNEISEKSEIFDDQFSVERPDGSNFTLKIRSTKLEDSAMYFCASSDGGQGTSYEQYFGPGTRLTVT.

The V and J genes are TRBV14 and TRBJ2-3, with TRBD2 matching 9 bases. This CDR3 comprises 16 residues. Germline CDR1 is SGHDN and CDR2 is FVKESK. Trimming took 1 base from V and 6 from J; bases not matched to a gene: 8. The CDR3 reads CASSQGGGGLLDTQYF. The CDR3 DNA follows: TGTGCCAGCAGCCAAGGCGGGGGGGGACTTCTGGATACGCAGTATTTT.